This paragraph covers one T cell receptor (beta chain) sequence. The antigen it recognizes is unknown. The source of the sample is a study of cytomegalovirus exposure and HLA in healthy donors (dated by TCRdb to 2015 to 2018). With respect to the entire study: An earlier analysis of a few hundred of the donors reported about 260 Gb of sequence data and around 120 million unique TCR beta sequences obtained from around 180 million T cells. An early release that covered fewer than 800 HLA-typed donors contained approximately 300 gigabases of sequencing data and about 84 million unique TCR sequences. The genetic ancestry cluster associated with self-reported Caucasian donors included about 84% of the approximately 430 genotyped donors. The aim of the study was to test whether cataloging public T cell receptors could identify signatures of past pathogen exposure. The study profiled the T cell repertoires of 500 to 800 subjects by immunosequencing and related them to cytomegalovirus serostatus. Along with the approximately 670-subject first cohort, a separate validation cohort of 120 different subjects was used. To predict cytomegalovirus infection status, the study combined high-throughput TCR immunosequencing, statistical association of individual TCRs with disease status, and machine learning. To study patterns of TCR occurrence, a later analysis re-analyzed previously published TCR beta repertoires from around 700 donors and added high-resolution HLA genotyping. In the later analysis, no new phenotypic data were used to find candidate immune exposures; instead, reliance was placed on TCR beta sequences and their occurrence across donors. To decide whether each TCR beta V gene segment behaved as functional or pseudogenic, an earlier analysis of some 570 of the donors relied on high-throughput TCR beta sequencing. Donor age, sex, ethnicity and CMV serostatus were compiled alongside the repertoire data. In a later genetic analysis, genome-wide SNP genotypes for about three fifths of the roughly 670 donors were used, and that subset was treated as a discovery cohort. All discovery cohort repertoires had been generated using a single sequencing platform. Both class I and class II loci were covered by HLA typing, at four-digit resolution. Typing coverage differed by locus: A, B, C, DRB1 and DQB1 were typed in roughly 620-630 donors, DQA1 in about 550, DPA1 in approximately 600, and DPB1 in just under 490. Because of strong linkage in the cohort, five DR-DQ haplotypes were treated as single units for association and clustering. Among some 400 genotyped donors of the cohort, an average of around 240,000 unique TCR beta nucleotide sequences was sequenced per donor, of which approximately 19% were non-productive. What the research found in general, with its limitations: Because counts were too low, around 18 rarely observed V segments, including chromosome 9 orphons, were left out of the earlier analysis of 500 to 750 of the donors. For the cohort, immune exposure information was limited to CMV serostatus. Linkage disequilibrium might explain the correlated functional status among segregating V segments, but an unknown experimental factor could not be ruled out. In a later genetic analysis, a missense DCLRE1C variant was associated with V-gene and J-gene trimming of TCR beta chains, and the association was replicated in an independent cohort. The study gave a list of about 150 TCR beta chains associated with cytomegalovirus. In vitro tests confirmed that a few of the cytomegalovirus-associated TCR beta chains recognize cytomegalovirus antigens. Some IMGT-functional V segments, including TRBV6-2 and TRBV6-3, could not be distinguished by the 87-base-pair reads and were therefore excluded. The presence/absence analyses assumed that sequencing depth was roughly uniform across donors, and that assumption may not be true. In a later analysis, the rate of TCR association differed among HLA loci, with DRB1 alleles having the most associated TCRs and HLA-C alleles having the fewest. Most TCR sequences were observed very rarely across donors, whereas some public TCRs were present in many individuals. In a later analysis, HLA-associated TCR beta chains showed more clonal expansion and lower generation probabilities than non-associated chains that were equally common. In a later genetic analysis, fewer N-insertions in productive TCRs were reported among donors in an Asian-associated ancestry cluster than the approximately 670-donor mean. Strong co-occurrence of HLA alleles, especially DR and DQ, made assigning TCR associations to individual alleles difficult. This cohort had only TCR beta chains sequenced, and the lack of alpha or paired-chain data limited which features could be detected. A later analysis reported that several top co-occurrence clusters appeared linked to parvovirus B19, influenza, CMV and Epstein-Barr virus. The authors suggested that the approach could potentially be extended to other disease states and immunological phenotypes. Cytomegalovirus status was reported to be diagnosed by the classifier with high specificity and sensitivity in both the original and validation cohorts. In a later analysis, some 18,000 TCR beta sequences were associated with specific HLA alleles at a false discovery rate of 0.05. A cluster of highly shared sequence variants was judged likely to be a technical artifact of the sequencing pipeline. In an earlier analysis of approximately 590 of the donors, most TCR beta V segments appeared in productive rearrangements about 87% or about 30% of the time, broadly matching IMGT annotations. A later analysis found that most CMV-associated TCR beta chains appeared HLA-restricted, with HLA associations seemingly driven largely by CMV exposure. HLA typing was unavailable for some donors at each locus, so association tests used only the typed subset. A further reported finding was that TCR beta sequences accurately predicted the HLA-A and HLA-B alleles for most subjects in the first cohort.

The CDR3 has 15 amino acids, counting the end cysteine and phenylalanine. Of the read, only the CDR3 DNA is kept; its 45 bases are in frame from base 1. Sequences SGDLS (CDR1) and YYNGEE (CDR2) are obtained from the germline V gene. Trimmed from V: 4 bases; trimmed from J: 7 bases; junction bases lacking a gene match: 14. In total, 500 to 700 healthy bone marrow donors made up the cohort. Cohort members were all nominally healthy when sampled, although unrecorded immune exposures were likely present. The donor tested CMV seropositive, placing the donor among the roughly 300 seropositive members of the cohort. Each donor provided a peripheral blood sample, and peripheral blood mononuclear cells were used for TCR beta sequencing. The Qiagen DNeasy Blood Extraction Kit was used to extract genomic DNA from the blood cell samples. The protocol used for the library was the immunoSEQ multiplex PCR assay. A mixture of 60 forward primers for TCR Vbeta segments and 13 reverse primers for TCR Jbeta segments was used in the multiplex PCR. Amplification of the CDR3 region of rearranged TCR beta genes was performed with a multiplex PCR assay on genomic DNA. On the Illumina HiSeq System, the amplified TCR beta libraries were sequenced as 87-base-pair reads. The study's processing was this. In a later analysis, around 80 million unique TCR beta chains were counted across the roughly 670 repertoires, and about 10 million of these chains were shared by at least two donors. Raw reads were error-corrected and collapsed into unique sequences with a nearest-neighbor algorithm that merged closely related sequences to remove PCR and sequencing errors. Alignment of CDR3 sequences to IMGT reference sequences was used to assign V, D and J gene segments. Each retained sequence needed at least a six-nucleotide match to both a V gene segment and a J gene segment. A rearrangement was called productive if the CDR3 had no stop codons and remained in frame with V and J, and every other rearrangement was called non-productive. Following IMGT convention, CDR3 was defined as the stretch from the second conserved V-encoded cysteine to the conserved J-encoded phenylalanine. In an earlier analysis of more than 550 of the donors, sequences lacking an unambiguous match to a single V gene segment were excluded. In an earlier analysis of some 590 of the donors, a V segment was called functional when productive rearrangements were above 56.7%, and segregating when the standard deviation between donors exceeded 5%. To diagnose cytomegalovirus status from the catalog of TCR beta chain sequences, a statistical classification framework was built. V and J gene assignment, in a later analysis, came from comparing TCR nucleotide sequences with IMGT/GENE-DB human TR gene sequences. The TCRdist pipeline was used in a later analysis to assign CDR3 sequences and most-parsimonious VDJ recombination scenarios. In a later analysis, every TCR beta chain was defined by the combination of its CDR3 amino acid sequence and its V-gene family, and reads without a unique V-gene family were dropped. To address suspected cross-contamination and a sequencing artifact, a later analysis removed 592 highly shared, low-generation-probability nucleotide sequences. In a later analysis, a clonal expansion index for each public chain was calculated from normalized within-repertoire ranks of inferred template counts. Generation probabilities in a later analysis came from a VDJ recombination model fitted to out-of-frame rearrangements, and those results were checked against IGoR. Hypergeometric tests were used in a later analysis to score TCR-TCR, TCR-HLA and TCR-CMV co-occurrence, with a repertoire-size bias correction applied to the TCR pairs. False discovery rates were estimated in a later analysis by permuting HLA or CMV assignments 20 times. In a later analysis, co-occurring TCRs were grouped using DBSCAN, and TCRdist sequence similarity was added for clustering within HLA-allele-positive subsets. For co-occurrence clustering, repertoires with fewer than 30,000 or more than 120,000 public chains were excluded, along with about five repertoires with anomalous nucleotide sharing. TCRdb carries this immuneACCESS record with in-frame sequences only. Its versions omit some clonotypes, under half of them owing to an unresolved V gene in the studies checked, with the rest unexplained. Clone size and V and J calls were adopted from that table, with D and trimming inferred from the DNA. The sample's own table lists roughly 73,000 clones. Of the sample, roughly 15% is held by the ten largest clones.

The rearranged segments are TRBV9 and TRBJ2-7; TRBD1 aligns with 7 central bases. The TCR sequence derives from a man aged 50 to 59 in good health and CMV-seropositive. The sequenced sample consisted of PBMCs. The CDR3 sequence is CASSPRQGSAREQYF. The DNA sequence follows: TGTGCCAGCAGCCCCCGACAGGGAAGCGCGCGAGAGCAGTACTTC.